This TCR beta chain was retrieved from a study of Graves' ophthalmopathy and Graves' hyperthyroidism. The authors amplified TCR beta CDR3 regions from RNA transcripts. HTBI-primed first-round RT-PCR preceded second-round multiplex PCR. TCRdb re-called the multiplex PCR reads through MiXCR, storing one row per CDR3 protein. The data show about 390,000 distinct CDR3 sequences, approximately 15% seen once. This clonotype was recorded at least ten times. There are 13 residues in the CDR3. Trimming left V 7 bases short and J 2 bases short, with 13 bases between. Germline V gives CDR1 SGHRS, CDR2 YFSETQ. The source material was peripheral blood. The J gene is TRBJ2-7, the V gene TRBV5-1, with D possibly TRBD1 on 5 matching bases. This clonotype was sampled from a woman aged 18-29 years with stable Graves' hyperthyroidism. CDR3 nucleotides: TGCGCCAGCGGGGCACAGGAAGCCTACGAGCAGTACTTC. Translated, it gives CASGAQEAYEQYF.